These 29 T cell receptor beta chains share one sample of origin, sequenced in a study of graft-versus-host responses after intestinal transplantation. The method was immunoSEQ multiplex PCR; TCRdb's version includes in-frame clones alone and lacks a portion of them. The profile covers about 120,000 clones, with approximately 95% appearing a single time and more than 3% taken by the ten largest. These receptors' targets are unknown. The material was unstimulated CD8+ T cells sorted from spleen or lymph node cells, obtained before intestinal transplant. The receptors shown here come from a human donor who received an intestinal transplant.

The chain carries TRBV14 and TRBJ2-5; TRBD1 agrees at 8 bases. The assigned J gene may be wrong: the sequence end matches TRBJ2-7 better. The CDR3 consists of 15 residues. Germline V gene lookup returns CDR1 SGHDN and CDR2 FVKESK. CDR3 sequence (DNA): TGTGCCAGCAGCCAAGACAGGGGGCAATTCTACGAGCAGTACTTC. It translates to CASSQDRGQFYEQYF.

For the CDR3, the DNA is TGTGCCAGCAGCGGGACAGGGCCTCTGGGTGAGCAGTACTTC. This sequence encodes CASSGTGPLGEQYF. The chain links TRBV7-9 to TRBJ2-7, with 9 bases aligning to TRBD1. CDR3 length: 14 residues. The V segment lost 5 bases and the J segment 7 bases; nucleotides outside the gene matches: 9. The germline CDR1 and CDR2 sequences are SEHNR and FQNEAQ (reference sequence).

This clone came up once. The chain couples TRBV7-6 to TRBJ1-3; tentatively, D is TRBD1 (5 bases). The CDR3 runs 18 residues. Germline CDR1 is SGHVS and CDR2 is FNYEAQ. The ends were cut back, 4 bases at V and 0 bases at J, with 19 bases in the middle. Here the CDR3 DNA reads TGTGCCAGCAGCTCGGGACCGTCCGAGGCCCACTCTGGAAACACCATATATTTT. It encodes CASSSGPSEAHSGNTIYF.

The J gene is TRBJ1-5, the V gene TRBV6-1, with 8 bases that match TRBD1. V was pared by 7 bases and J by 7 bases, with 9 bases of the junction left unmatched. CDR1 is MNHNS, CDR2 SASEGT, per germline. This CDR3 region has 14 residues. In nucleotides, the CDR3 is TGTGCCAGCAACCCGACAGGGGTCGGGCAGCCCCAGCATTTT. Its protein is CASNPTGVGQPQHF.

The V and J genes are TRBV29-1 and TRBJ2-5; D gene unclear. The J call is in doubt because the DNA end fits TRBJ2-7 better. The CDR3 runs to 13 residues. Germline-derived CDR1 and CDR2 are SQVTM and ANQGSEA. CDR3 sequence (DNA): TGCAGCGTTAGGGCCGGCTCCTCCTACGAGCAGTACTTC. Protein: CSVRAGSSYEQYF.

The chain employs TRBV9 and TRBJ1-1; unclear D gene. CDR1 is SGDLS and CDR2 is YYNGEE in the germline V gene. V lost 3 bases to trimming and J lost 1 base, with 7 bases between them. The CDR3 covers 13 residues. The CDR3: CASSAGGNTEAFF. CDR3 nucleotides: TGTGCCAGCAGCGCCGGAGGGAACACTGAAGCTTTCTTT.

The CDR3 coding sequence is TGCAGCGTTGTCCCACCCAATACCACCGGGGAGCTGTTTTTT. This gives the protein CSVVPPNTTGELFF. J is TRBJ2-2 and V is TRBV29-1; D is uncertain. This CDR3 comprises 14 residues. Germline V gene sequence: CDR1 SQVTM, CDR2 ANQGSEA. With 4 bases removed from V and 4 bases from J, the gap between germline ends came to 13 bases.

The V gene is TRBV9, the J gene TRBJ1-3; D might be TRBD1 (6 bases). The CDR3 runs to 15 residues. Trimming shortened V by 0 bases and J by 6 bases, and 13 bases separated the two germline ends. Per the germline V gene, CDR1 is SGDLS and CDR2 is YYNGEE. CDR3 DNA sequence: TGTGCCAGCAGCGTAGGAACAGGGCAGGAAAACACCATATATTTT. Translated, it gives CASSVGTGQENTIYF.

Note on this clone: Other DNA sequences in the sample encode the same CDR3. The chain links TRBV13 to TRBJ2-7; D is perhaps TRBD1 (5 bases). Trimming left V 1 base short and J 6 bases short, with 7 bases between. CDR1 is PRHDT, CDR2 FYEKMQ, per germline (reference sequence). The CDR3 is 12 amino acids. Here the CDR3 reads CASSLVRGEQYF. The CDR3 DNA reads as TGTGCCAGCAGCTTAGTAAGGGGCGAGCAGTACTTC.

The chain recombines TRBV7-6 with TRBJ1-6; D is unresolved. In germline, CDR1 is SGHVS, CDR2 FNYEAQ. This CDR3 has 13 amino acids. V lost 8 bases and J 5 bases, leaving 10 bases between the germline ends. CDR3 in DNA: TGTGCCAGCGGGTACACGGATAATTCACCCCTCCACTTT. It translates to CASGYTDNSPLHF.

The chain links TRBV7-2 to TRBJ2-7, with TRBD2 identical over 7 bases. J was trimmed by 2 bases and V by 6 bases; bases with no gene match: 16. The CDR3 consists of 17 residues. Germline V gene lookup returns CDR1 SGHTA and CDR2 FQGNSA. This chain's CDR3 is CASRARGYRGRAYEQYF. In DNA, the CDR3 is TGTGCCAGCAGGGCACGAGGCTATCGGGGGAGGGCCTACGAGCAGTACTTC.

CDR3 sequence (DNA): TGTGCCAGCAGTCCCGGGACTAGTGACACCTACAATGAGCAGTTCTTC. This sequence encodes CASSPGTSDTYNEQFF. The V gene is TRBV27, the J gene TRBJ2-1, with 8 bases matching TRBD2. CDR3 size: 16 residues. V shed 5 bases, J shed 2 bases, and the junction held 8 bases outside the gene matches. Germline V gene lookup returns CDR1 MNHEY and CDR2 SMNVEV (reference sequence).

This clone was seen a single time. V is TRBV7-9 and J is TRBJ2-1; 8 bases are shared with TRBD1. The CDR3 runs to 15 residues. Germline CDR1 reads SEHNR; CDR2 reads FQNEAQ (reference sequence). V lost 1 base to trimming and J lost 4 bases; unmatched junction nucleotides: 3. The CDR3 nucleotides are TGTGCCAGCAGCTTAGACGGGACAGGTTACAATGAGCAGTTCTTC. Its protein is CASSLDGTGYNEQFF.

The chain joins TRBV10-1 to TRBJ2-1, with 8 bases fitting TRBD1. The V segment lost 2 bases and the J segment 7 bases; nucleotides outside the gene matches: 13. CDR3 size: 17 residues. Germline values: CDR1 WNHNN, CDR2 SYGVQD (reference sequence). The CDR3 region is CASSEQGQGFWKNEQFF. Written as DNA, the CDR3 is TGCGCCAGCAGTGAGCAAGGACAGGGATTTTGGAAAAATGAGCAGTTCTTC.

This chain connects TRBV7-9 to TRBJ2-4; 7 positions agree with TRBD1. This CDR3 has 16 amino acids. V trimming: 4 bases; J trimming: 1 base; junction bases outside the gene matches: 7. Germline loops: CDR1 SEHNR, CDR2 FQNEAQ (reference sequence). The CDR3 DNA reads TGTGCCAGCAGCTCGCTGACAGGGCTTGCCAAAAACATTCAGTACTTC. Translating gives CASSSLTGLAKNIQYF.

The chain uses TRBV29-1 and TRBJ2-2; the D gene is possibly TRBD1 (6 bases). Germline CDR1 reads SQVTM; CDR2 reads ANQGSEA. The CDR3 extends over 13 amino acids. V was trimmed by 5 bases and J by 4 bases, leaving 11 bases between them. CDR3 loop: CSVPRGSTGELFF. The CDR3 coding sequence is TGCAGCGTTCCCAGGGGATCCACCGGGGAGCTGTTTTTT.

The chain recombines TRBV9 with TRBJ2-1, with 9 bases fitting TRBD2. V lost 4 bases and J lost 0; bases outside the gene matches: 2. Germline loops: CDR1 SGDLS, CDR2 YYNGEE. The CDR3 spans 15 residues. In DNA, the CDR3 is TGTGCCAGCAGCAATAGCGGGAGCTCCTACAATGAGCAGTTCTTC. It yields the protein CASSNSGSSYNEQFF.

This chain connects TRBV28 to TRBJ2-5; D is possibly TRBD1 (9 bases). The J call may be incorrect, as the DNA end agrees better with TRBJ2-7. CDR3 length: 17 residues. Germline CDR1 is MDHEN and CDR2 is SYDVKM. The CDR3 loop is CASSTKTGGTGFHEQYF. CDR3 bases: TGTGCCAGCAGCACAAAAACGGGGGGGACAGGGTTCCACGAGCAGTACTTC.

The V call is TRBV19, the J call TRBJ2-3; perhaps TRBD2 as D (6 bases). The V end was cut by 6 bases, the J end by 6 bases, with 25 bases between. Germline-derived CDR1 and CDR2 are LNHDA and SQIVND (reference sequence). The CDR3 runs 17 residues. CDR3 amino acids: CASSMRYSGEVADTQYF. CDR3 bases: TGTGCCAGTAGCATGAGGTACTCGGGGGAAGTCGCGGATACGCAGTATTTT.

In DNA form, the CDR3 reads TGCAGCGTTAGCCGCGAGCGGGAGGGCCGTGAGACCCAGTACTTC. It codes for CSVSREREGRETQYF. This rearrangement joins TRBV29-1 to TRBJ2-5, with 10 bases aligning to TRBD2. With V trimmed by 5 bases and J by 5 bases, 11 bases remained unmatched. CDR3 length: 15 residues. Germline V gives CDR1 SQVTM, CDR2 ANQGSEA.

The genes are TRBV5-1 and TRBJ2-1, with D tentatively TRBD2 (6 bases). The germline V and J ends were trimmed by 4 bases and 4 bases, with 15 bases remaining between them. The germline V gene has CDR1 SGHRS and CDR2 YFSETQ. This CDR3 is built from 15 residues. CDR3 amino acids: CASSPDYPGYNEQFF. CDR3 DNA sequence: TGCGCCAGCAGCCCGGACTACCCGGGGTACAATGAGCAGTTCTTC.

The V gene is TRBV11-2, the J gene TRBJ2-3, with a possible D match to TRBD2 (6 bases). Germline V gives CDR1 SGHAT, CDR2 FQNNGV. The CDR3 extends over 15 amino acids. Trimming took 5 bases from V and 0 from J, leaving 12 bases between them. In nucleotides, the CDR3 is TGTGCCAGCAGCCGACGGCGGGATAGCACAGATACGCAGTATTTT. This encodes CASSRRRDSTDTQYF.

This chain uses TRBV28 with TRBJ2-3; D not resolved. Trimming took 7 bases from V and 7 from J, leaving 24 bases between them. The CDR3 length is 16 residues. Germline CDR1 is MDHEN and CDR2 is SYDVKM. The CDR3 here is CASTPPPNGLTHTQYF. In DNA form, the CDR3 reads TGTGCCAGCACCCCGCCTCCTAATGGCCTGACACATACGCAGTATTTT.

The chain couples TRBV7-9 to TRBJ1-1; D is uncertain. CDR3 length equals 13 residues. The ends were cut back, 2 bases at V and 9 bases at J, with 13 bases in the middle. Germline CDR1 reads SEHNR; CDR2 reads FQNEAQ (reference sequence). The chain's CDR3 is CASSLNSTAKAFF. DNA for the CDR3: TGTGCCAGCAGCTTAAATAGCACCGCAAAAGCTTTCTTT.

The chain recombines TRBV19 with TRBJ2-5; 7 nucleotides agree with TRBD2. The end of the DNA is better explained by TRBJ2-7, so the J call may be wrong. This CDR3 comprises 15 residues. Germline values: CDR1 LNHDA, CDR2 SQIVND (reference sequence). In DNA form, the CDR3 reads TGTGCCAGTAGTATAGATGGCGGGAGCGGCTACGAGCAGTACTTC. It yields the protein CASSIDGGSGYEQYF.

The chain carries TRBV7-9 and TRBJ2-7; D uncertain. Germline-derived CDR1 and CDR2 are SEHNR and FQNEAQ (reference sequence). The CDR3 is 16 amino acids. With 5 bases removed from V and 2 bases from J, the gap between germline ends came to 19 bases. This CDR3 reads CASSLDEGKDPYEQYF. CDR3 nucleotides: TGTGCCAGCAGCCTAGACGAAGGAAAGGACCCCTACGAGCAGTACTTC.

The V call is TRBV7-2, the J call TRBJ1-5; the match to TRBD1 covers 9 bases. J lost 7 bases, V lost 4 bases, and 8 bases had no gene match. This CDR3 contains 15 residues. Germline CDR1 reads SGHTA; CDR2 reads FQGNSA. The CDR3 sequence is CASSSYRGQDQPQHF. The CDR3 nucleotides read TGTGCCAGCAGCTCCTACAGGGGGCAAGACCAGCCCCAGCATTTT.

The rearrangement joins TRBV14 to TRBJ2-7; the D call may be TRBD1 or TRBD2 (5 bases each). CDR1 and CDR2 from the germline V gene are SGHDN and FVKESK. This CDR3 has 13 residues. Trimming removed 4 bases at V and 3 bases at J, with 10 bases between. This chain's CDR3 is CASSPGDVYEQYF. The CDR3 DNA sequence: TGTGCCAGCAGCCCTGGGGACGTCTACGAGCAGTACTTC. Looking up the rest from reference TRBV14 and TRBJ2-7 gives the full variable domain: EAGVTQFPSHSVIEKGQTVTLRCDPISGHDNLYWYRRVMGKEIKFLLHFVKESKQDESGMPNNRFLAERTGGTYSTLKVQPAELEDSGVYFCASSPGDVYEQYFGPGTRLTVT.

The rearrangement joins TRBV6-5 to TRBJ2-2; 13 bases match TRBD2. The CDR3 has 15 amino acids. Germline V gives CDR1 MNHEY, CDR2 SVGAGI. V shed 6 bases and J 6 bases; nucleotides not matched to a gene: 4. Here the CDR3 DNA reads TGTGCCAGCAGACGGACTAGCGGGAGATCCGGGGAGCTGTTTTTT. It codes for CASRRTSGRSGELFF.